The T cell receptor beta chain described here comes from a study of blood T cell repertoires in COVID-19. The wider study: The United States, Italy and Spain were the sources of the acute and convalescent COVID-19 samples. The analysed material was cDNA or gDNA that came from T cells, B-cell-depleted T cells, or PBMCs.

Original methodology: Using reference gene primer amplification, nucleated cell counts were estimated. Sequencing used immunoSEQ multiplex PCR; TCRdb keeps in-frame clones, though not all of them. The V and J calls and clone size are taken from that table; D and trimming were inferred from the DNA. This sample carries more than 35,000 clones, about 88% of them seen once, and the ten largest clones take about 2%. CDR1 is SGHRS and CDR2 is YFSETQ in the germline V gene. V lost 4 bases, J lost 0 bases, and 6 bases stayed unmatched. CDR3 length equals 16 residues. This receptor was obtained from a human donor in a cohort sampled during active COVID-19. The material sequenced was peripheral blood. J is TRBJ2-2 and V is TRBV5-1; 7 bases are shared with TRBD2. The CDR3 DNA reads as TGCGCCAGCAGCCAGCTAGCGGTGGCGAACACCGGGGAGCTGTTTTTT. This sequence encodes CASSQLAVANTGELFF.